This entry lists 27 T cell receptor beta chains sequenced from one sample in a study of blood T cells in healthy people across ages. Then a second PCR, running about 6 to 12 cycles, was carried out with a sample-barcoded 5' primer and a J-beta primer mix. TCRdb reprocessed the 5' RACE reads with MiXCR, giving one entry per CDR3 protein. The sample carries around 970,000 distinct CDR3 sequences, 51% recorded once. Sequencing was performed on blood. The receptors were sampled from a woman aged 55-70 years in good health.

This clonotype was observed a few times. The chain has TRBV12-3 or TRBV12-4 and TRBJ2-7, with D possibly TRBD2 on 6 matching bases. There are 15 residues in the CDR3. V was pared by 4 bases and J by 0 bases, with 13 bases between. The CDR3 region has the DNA TGTGCCAGCAGTTATAGGAGGGCTAGCTCCTACGAGCAGTACTTC. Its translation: CASSYRRASSYEQYF.

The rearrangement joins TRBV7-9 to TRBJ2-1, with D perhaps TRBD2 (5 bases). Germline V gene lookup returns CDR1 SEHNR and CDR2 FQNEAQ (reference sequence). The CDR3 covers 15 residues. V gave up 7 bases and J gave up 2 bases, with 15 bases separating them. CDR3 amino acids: CASTPGGGPYNEQFF. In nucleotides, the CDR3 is TGTGCCAGCACCCCCGGAGGTGGGCCCTACAATGAGCAGTTCTTC. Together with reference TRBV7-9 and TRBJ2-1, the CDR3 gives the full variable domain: DTGVSQNPRHKITKRGQNVTFRCDPISEHNRLYWYRQTLGQGPEFLTYFQNEAQLEKSRLLSDRFSAERPKGSFSTLEIQRTEQGDSAMYLCASTPGGGPYNEQFFGPGTRLTVL.

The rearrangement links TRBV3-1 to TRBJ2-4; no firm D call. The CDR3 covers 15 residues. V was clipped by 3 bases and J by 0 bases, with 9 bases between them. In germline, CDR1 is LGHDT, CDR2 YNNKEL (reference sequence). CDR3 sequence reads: CASSHGSTAKNIQYF. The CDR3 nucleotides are TGTGCCAGCAGCCATGGGTCGACAGCCAAAAACATTCAGTACTTC.

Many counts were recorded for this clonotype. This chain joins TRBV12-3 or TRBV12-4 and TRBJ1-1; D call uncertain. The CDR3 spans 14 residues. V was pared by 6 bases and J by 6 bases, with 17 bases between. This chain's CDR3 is CASRTDPPGPEAFF. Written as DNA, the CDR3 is TGTGCCAGCAGGACGGACCCGCCGGGCCCTGAAGCTTTCTTT.

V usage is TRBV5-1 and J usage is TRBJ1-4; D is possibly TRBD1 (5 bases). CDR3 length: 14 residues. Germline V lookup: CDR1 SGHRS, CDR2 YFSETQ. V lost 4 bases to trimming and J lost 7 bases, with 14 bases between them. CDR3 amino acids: CASSPDTGGEKLFF. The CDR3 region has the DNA TGCGCCAGCAGCCCAGACACGGGGGGTGAAAAACTGTTTTTT. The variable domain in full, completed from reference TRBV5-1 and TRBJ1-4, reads KAGVTQTPRYLIKTRGQQVTLSCSPISGHRSVSWYQQTPGQGLQFLFEYFSETQRNKGNFPGRFSGRQFSNSRSEMNVSTLELGDSALYLCASSPDTGGEKLFFGSGTQLSVL.

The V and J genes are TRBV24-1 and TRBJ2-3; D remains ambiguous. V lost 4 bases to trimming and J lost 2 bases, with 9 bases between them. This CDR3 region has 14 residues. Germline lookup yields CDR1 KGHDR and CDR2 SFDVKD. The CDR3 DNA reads TGTGCCACCAGTGAACACACGTTCACAGATACGCAGTATTTT. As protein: CATSEHTFTDTQYF.

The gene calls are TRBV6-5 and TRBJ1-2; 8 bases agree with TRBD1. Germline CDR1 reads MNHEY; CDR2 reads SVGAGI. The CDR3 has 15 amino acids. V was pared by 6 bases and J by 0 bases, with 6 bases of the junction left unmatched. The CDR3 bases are TGTGCCAGCAGAACACGGACAGGGTCTAACTATGGCTACACCTTC. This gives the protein CASRTRTGSNYGYTF.

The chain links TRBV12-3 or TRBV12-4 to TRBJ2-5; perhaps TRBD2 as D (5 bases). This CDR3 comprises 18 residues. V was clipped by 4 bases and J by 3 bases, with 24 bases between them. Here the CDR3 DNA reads TGTGCCAGCAGTTCAGCACGTTACCATACTAGGAGCGAAGAGACCCAGTACTTC. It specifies CASSSARYHTRSEETQYF.

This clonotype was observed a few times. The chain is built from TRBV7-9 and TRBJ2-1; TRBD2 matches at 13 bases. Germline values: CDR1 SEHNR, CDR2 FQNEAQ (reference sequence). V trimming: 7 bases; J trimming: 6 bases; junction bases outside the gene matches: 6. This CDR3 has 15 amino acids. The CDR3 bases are TGTGCCAGCAAACTAGCGGGAGGGCCTGGCAATGAGCAGTTCTTC. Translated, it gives CASKLAGGPGNEQFF.

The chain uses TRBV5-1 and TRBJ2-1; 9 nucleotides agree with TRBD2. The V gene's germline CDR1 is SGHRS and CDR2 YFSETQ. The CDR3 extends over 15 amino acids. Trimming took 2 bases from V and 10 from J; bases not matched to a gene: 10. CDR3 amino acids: CASSFGASGVNEQFF. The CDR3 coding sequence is TGCGCCAGCAGCTTTGGGGCTAGCGGGGTCAACGAGCAGTTCTTC. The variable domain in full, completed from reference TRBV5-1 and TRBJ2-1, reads KAGVTQTPRYLIKTRGQQVTLSCSPISGHRSVSWYQQTPGQGLQFLFEYFSETQRNKGNFPGRFSGRQFSNSRSEMNVSTLELGDSALYLCASSFGASGVNEQFFGPGTRLTVL.

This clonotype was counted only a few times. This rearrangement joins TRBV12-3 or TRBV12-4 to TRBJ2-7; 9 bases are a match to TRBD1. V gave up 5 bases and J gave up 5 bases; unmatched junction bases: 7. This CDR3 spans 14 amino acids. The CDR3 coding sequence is TGTGCCAGCAGTAAAGGGACAGGGACGGACGAGCAGTACTTC. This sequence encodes CASSKGTGTDEQYF.

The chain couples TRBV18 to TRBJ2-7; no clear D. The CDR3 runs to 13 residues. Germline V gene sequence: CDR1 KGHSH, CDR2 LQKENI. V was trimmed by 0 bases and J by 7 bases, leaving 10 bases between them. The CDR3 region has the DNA TGTGCCAGCTCACCACCCCTGTACAATGAGCAGTACTTC. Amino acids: CASSPPLYNEQYF.

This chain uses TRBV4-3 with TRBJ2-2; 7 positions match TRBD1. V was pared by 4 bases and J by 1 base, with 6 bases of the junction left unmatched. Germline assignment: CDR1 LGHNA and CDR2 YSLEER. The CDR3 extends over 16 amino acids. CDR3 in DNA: TGCGCCAGCAGCCCCGACAGGGTTGGGAACACCGGGGAGCTGTTTTTT. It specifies CASSPDRVGNTGELFF.

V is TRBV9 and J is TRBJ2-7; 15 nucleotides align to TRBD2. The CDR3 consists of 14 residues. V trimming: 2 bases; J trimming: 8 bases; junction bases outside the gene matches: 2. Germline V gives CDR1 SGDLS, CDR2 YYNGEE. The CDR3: CASSVGLAGGKQYF. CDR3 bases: TGTGCCAGCAGCGTCGGACTAGCGGGAGGGAAGCAGTACTTC. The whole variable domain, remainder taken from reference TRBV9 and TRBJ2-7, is DSGVTQTPKHLITATGQRVTLRCSPRSGDLSVYWYQQSLDQGLQFLIQYYNGEERAKGNILERFSAQQFPDLHSELNLSSLELGDSALYFCASSVGLAGGKQYFGPGTRLTVT.

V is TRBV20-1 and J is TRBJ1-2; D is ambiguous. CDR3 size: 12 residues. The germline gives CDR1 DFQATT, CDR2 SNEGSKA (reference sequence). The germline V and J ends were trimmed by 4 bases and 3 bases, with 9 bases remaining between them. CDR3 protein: CSANSGDYGYTF. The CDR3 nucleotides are TGCAGTGCTAACAGTGGGGACTATGGCTACACCTTC.

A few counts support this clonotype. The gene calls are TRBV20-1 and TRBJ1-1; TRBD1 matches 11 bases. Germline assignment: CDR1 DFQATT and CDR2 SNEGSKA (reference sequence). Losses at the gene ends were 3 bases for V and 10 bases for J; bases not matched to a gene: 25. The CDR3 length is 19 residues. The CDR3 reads CSARKPGQGGSVGNYGAFF. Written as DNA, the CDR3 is TGCAGTGCTAGGAAACCGGGACAGGGGGGCTCCGTGGGGAATTATGGAGCTTTCTTT.

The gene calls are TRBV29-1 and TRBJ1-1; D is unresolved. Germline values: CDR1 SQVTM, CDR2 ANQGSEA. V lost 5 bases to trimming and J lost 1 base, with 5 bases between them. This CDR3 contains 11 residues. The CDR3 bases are TGCAGCGTTCGGGGGAACACTGAAGCTTTCTTT. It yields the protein CSVRGNTEAFF.

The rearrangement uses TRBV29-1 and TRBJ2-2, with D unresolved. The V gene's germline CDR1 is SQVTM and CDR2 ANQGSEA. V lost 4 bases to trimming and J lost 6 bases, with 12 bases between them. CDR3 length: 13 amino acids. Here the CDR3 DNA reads TGCAGCGTTGGCCCAGAGAGAGCCGGGGAGCTGTTTTTT. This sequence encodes CSVGPERAGELFF.

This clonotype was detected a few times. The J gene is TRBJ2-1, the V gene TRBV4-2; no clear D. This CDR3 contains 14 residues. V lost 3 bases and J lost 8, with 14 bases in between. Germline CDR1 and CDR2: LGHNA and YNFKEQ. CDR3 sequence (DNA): TGTGCCAGCAGCCATTCTTATCGGTCGGATGAGCAGTTCTTC. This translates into CASSHSYRSDEQFF.

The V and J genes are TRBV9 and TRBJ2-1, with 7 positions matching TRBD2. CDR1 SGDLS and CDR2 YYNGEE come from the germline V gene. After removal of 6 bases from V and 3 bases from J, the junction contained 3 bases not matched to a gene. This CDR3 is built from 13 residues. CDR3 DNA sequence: TGTGCCAGCAACCCGGGGGGCTACAATGAGCAGTTCTTC. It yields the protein CASNPGGYNEQFF.

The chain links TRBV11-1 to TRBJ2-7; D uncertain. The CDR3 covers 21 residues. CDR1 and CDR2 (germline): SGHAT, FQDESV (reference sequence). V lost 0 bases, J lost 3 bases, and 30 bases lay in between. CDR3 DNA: TGTGCCAGCAGCTTAGCAGGAACCACGGCTATAGGACCCTCAGGTTACTACGAGCAGTACTTC. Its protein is CASSLAGTTAIGPSGYYEQYF.

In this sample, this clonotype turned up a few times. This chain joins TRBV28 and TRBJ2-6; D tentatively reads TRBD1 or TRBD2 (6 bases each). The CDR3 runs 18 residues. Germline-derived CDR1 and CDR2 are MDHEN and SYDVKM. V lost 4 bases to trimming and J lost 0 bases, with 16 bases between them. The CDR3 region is CASSSPEGGLSGANVLTF. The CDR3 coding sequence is TGTGCCAGCAGTTCCCCCGAGGGGGGCCTCTCTGGGGCCAACGTCCTGACTTTC.

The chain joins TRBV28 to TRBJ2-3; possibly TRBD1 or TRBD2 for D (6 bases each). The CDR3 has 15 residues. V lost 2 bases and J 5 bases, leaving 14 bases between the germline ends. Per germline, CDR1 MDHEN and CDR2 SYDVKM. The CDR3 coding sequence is TGTGCCAGCAGTTTAGGGACAAGGCGGGGAGATACGCAGTATTTT. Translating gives CASSLGTRRGDTQYF.

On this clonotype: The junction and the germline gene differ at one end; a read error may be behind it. The CDR3 spells CANSLLSGSTRDTQYF. CDR3 DNA: TGTGCCAACAGCTTACTGAGCGGGAGTACCCGCGATACGCAGTATTTT. The chain recombines TRBV7-2 with TRBJ2-3; TRBD2 agrees at 8 bases. Per the germline V gene, CDR1 is SGHTA and CDR2 is FQGNSA. The CDR3 is 16 residues long.

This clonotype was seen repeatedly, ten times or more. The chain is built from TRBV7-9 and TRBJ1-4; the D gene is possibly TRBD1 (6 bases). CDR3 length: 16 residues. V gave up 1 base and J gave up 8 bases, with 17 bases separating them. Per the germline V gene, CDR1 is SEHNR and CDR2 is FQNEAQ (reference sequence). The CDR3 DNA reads TGTGCCAGCAGCTTAGGATCCGCAGGGGTCACCGAAAAACTGTTTTTT. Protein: CASSLGSAGVTEKLFF.

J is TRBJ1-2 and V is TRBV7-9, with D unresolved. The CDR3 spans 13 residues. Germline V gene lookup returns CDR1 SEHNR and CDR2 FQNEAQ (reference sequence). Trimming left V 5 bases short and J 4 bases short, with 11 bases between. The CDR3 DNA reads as TGTGCCAGCAGCGAGGGTGGCAGCTATGGCTACACCTTC. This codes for CASSEGGSYGYTF.

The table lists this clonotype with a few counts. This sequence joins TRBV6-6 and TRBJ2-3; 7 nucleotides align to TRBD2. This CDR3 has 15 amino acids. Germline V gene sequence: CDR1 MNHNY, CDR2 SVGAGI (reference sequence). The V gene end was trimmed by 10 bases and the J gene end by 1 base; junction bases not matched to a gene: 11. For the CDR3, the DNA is TGTGCCACCCGCCCTAGCGGAGCTCGCACAGATACGCAGTATTTT. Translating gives CATRPSGARTDTQYF.